The 19 T cell receptor beta chains given below trace back to one sample, sequenced in a study of OX40 agonist ivuxolimab in advanced cancers. TCRdb keeps only in-frame clones here, not all; method: immunoSEQ multiplex PCR. This sample has roughly 67,000 clones, with about 90% found just once. Specimen: CD4+ or CD8+ T cells sorted from blood, collected in a trial of the OX40 agonist ivuxolimab. These receptors were obtained from an adult with an advanced solid tumor such as melanoma, head and neck, liver or kidney cancer.

V usage is TRBV5-6 and J usage is TRBJ2-7; 13 bases align to TRBD2. The CDR3 runs 15 residues. The germline CDR1 and CDR2 sequences are SGHDT and YYEEEE. J lost 3 bases, V lost 4 bases, and 4 bases had no gene match. CDR3 nucleotide sequence: TGTGCCAGCAGCCGGGGACTAGCGGGAAGCTACGAGCAGTACTTC. Its translation: CASSRGLAGSYEQYF.

This clone was found once. The V call is TRBV19, the J call TRBJ2-1, with 7 nucleotides matching TRBD2. This CDR3 has 15 amino acids. Germline V gene lookup returns CDR1 LNHDA and CDR2 SQIVND (reference sequence). The J segment lost 3 bases and the V segment lost 3 bases, leaving 5 bases of the junction unmatched. The CDR3 DNA reads as TGTGCCAGTAGTATCGGGGGAGGGTTCTACAATGAGCAGTTCTTC. Protein product: CASSIGGGFYNEQFF.

The V gene is TRBV29-1, the J gene TRBJ2-3, with no clear D. The V gene's germline CDR1 is SQVTM and CDR2 ANQGSEA. This CDR3 comprises 11 residues. Trimming took 4 bases from V and 8 from J, leaving 10 bases between them. The CDR3 spells CSVVELGTQYF. The DNA for the CDR3 is TGCAGCGTTGTGGAACTTGGTACGCAGTATTTT.

This sequence joins TRBV6-5 and TRBJ1-1; D is unresolved. The CDR3 loop spans 11 amino acids. The V end lost 5 bases, the J end lost 8 bases, and 9 bases lay between the germline ends. In germline, CDR1 is MNHEY, CDR2 SVGAGI. The CDR3 region is CASSPDSEAFF. The DNA for the CDR3 is TGTGCCAGCAGTCCAGACTCGGAAGCTTTCTTT.

For the CDR3, the DNA is TGCACCGTCACCGGGACAGGGGGCTCTGAAGCTTTCTTT. This encodes CTVTGTGGSEAFF. This chain links TRBV29-1 with TRBJ1-1; 12 nucleotides line up with TRBD1. Germline V gives CDR1 SQVTM, CDR2 ANQGSEA. The CDR3 totals 13 residues.

The chain combines TRBV29-1 with TRBJ2-5, with 7 bases matching TRBD1. Germline CDR1 and CDR2: SQVTM and ANQGSEA. Trimming at V came to 5 bases and at J to 5 bases, leaving 8 bases not matched to a gene. The CDR3 loop spans 13 amino acids. For the CDR3, the DNA is TGCAGCGTTACTACAGGGGTGAGCGAGACCCAGTACTTC. Residues: CSVTTGVSETQYF. The variable domain in full, completed from reference TRBV29-1 and TRBJ2-5, reads SAVISQKPSRDICQRGTSLTIQCQVDSQVTMMFWYRQQPGQSLTLIATANQGSEATYESGFVIDKFPISRPNLTFSTLTVSNMSPEDSSIYLCSVTTGVSETQYFGPGTRLLVL.

This chain joins TRBV2 and TRBJ2-1; D is unresolved. Deletions cut 2 bases from V and 5 bases from J, with 7 bases between. The CDR3 contains 13 residues. Per germline, CDR1 SNHLY and CDR2 FYNNEI. DNA for the CDR3: TGTGCCAGCAGTGAACAGCTGGACAATGAGCAGTTCTTC. As protein: CASSEQLDNEQFF.

The rearrangement links TRBV28 to TRBJ2-3, with 9 bases matching TRBD1. The V segment lost 5 bases and the J segment 4 bases; nucleotides outside the gene matches: 7. Germline V gives CDR1 MDHEN, CDR2 SYDVKM. The CDR3 sequence is 15 residues long. The CDR3 DNA reads TGTGCCAGCAGTCCCGCCGGGACAGGGCCAGATACGCAGTATTTT. As protein: CASSPAGTGPDTQYF.

This clone has a single count. V and J are TRBV5-1 and TRBJ1-6; 9 bases map to TRBD1. After removal of 1 base from V and 9 bases from J, the junction contained 5 bases not matched to a gene. Germline V gene lookup returns CDR1 SGHRS and CDR2 YFSETQ. CDR3 length: 15 residues. In DNA, the CDR3 is TGCGCCAGCAGCTTGCAGGGACAGGGCCGTTCACCCCTCCACTTT. This gives the protein CASSLQGQGRSPLHF.

V is TRBV11-2 and J is TRBJ1-5, with D perhaps TRBD1 (5 bases). This CDR3 is built from 13 residues. With 5 bases removed from V and 3 bases from J, the gap between germline ends came to 8 bases. Germline V gene lookup returns CDR1 SGHAT and CDR2 FQNNGV. The CDR3 spells CASSPGDNQPQHF. The CDR3 DNA reads as TGTGCCAGCAGCCCGGGGGACAATCAGCCCCAGCATTTT.

This clone was detected once. The genes are TRBV19 and TRBJ2-1, with D tentatively TRBD2 (6 bases). V was pared by 7 bases and J by 10 bases, with 23 bases between. CDR3 length: 15 amino acids. Germline CDR1 LNHDA, CDR2 SQIVND (reference sequence). The CDR3 DNA sequence: TGTGCCAGTACTTCATCGGGGGACCCCCGAATAGAGCAGTTCTTC. Its protein is CASTSSGDPRIEQFF.

This clone appeared a few times. The chain has TRBV30 and TRBJ2-7; 7 positions match TRBD2. The CDR3 spans 13 residues. CDR1 is GTSNPN, CDR2 SVGIG, per germline (reference sequence). V shed 1 base and J 0 bases; nucleotides not matched to a gene: 0. The CDR3 nucleotides are TGTGCCTGGAGTGGCGGGAGCTCCTACGAGCAGTACTTC. This translates into CAWSGGSSYEQYF.

The CDR3 loop is CASSQLAAPAAQYF. The CDR3 nucleotides read TGTGCCAGCAGCCAACTAGCGGCGCCTGCAGCCCAGTACTTC. This chain links TRBV2 with TRBJ2-5, with 8 bases lining up with TRBD2. CDR1 is SNHLY and CDR2 is FYNNEI in the germline V gene. The CDR3 has 14 amino acids. Losses at the gene ends were 6 bases for V and 9 bases for J; bases not matched to a gene: 12.

J is TRBJ1-4 and V is TRBV15; D remains ambiguous. This CDR3 region has 14 residues. Trimming removed 4 bases at V and 6 bases at J, with 12 bases between. CDR1 LNHNV and CDR2 YYDKDF come from the germline V gene (reference sequence). CDR3 nucleotide sequence: TGTGCCACCAGCAAAGACGAGTATTATGAAAAACTGTTTTTT. Encoded protein: CATSKDEYYEKLFF.

The chain carries TRBV4-1 and TRBJ1-2; D unclear. The CDR3 has 13 residues. Trimming pared 0 bases from V and 0 bases from J, leaving 2 bases between. Germline assignment: CDR1 MGHRA and CDR2 YSYEKL. The chain's CDR3 is CASSQDTNYGYTF. For the CDR3, the DNA is TGCGCCAGCAGCCAAGACACTAACTATGGCTACACCTTC.

The chain carries TRBV6-7 and TRBJ2-1, with 9 bases that match TRBD1. TRBV6-7 carries the ORF label, with uncertain function. V gave up 7 bases and J gave up 3 bases; unmatched junction bases: 13. This CDR3 is 17 amino acids long. In DNA, the CDR3 is TGTGCCAGCATCCGACCCCTCCGGGACAGGGACTACAATGAGCAGTTCTTC. This sequence encodes CASIRPLRDRDYNEQFF.

The J gene is TRBJ2-1, the V gene TRBV6-1; 11 nucleotides align to TRBD1. V gave up 8 bases and J gave up 13 bases; unmatched junction bases: 10. The CDR3 sequence is 13 residues long. The V gene's germline CDR1 is MNHNS and CDR2 SASEGT. CDR3 sequence: CASGQGAPINQFF. CDR3 coding DNA: TGTGCCAGCGGACAGGGGGCTCCAATAAATCAGTTCTTC.

This chain links TRBV9 with TRBJ2-5, with TRBD1 matching over 9 bases. This CDR3 comprises 13 residues. Germline CDR1 SGDLS, CDR2 YYNGEE. The trim removed 10 bases at V and 5 bases at J, leaving 9 bases unmatched. This chain's CDR3 is CAPPGQGMETQYF. Here the CDR3 DNA reads TGTGCCCCCCCGGGACAGGGAATGGAGACCCAGTACTTC.

This clone was seen a handful of times. V gene TRBV7-6 combines with J gene TRBJ1-5; 8 nucleotides match TRBD1. V dropped 2 bases and J dropped 6; count of bases not matched to a gene: 6. The germline gives CDR1 SGHVS, CDR2 FNYEAQ. The CDR3 runs 15 residues. CDR3 in DNA: TGTGCCAGCAGCTTATCTTCACAGGGGGGTCAGCCCCAGCATTTT. Translating it yields CASSLSSQGGQPQHF.